This T cell receptor beta chain comes out of a study of blood T cell repertoires in COVID-19. As processed by the authors: Nucleated cell number was recorded as an estimate derived from reference gene primer amplification. Repertoires were generated with immunoSEQ multiplex PCR, while TCRdb's copy carries only in-frame clones and drops some. That table is the source of V, J and clone size, and D and trimming were worked out from the DNA. This sample has 100,000 to 150,000 clones, with around 88% found just once. This clone was observed a single time. CDR1 is LNHDA, CDR2 SQIVND, per germline (reference sequence). The length of the CDR3 is 16 residues. Trimming removed 9 bases at V and 0 bases at J, with 18 bases between.

The clonotype was recovered from a man in his fifties with acute or convalescent COVID-19. Sample: peripheral blood. This rearrangement joins TRBV19 to TRBJ1-5; no definite D call. The CDR3 DNA sequence: TGTGCCAGCGCATTCAGATCGGGGTATAGCAATCAGCCCCAGCATTTT. This translates into CASAFRSGYSNQPQHF.